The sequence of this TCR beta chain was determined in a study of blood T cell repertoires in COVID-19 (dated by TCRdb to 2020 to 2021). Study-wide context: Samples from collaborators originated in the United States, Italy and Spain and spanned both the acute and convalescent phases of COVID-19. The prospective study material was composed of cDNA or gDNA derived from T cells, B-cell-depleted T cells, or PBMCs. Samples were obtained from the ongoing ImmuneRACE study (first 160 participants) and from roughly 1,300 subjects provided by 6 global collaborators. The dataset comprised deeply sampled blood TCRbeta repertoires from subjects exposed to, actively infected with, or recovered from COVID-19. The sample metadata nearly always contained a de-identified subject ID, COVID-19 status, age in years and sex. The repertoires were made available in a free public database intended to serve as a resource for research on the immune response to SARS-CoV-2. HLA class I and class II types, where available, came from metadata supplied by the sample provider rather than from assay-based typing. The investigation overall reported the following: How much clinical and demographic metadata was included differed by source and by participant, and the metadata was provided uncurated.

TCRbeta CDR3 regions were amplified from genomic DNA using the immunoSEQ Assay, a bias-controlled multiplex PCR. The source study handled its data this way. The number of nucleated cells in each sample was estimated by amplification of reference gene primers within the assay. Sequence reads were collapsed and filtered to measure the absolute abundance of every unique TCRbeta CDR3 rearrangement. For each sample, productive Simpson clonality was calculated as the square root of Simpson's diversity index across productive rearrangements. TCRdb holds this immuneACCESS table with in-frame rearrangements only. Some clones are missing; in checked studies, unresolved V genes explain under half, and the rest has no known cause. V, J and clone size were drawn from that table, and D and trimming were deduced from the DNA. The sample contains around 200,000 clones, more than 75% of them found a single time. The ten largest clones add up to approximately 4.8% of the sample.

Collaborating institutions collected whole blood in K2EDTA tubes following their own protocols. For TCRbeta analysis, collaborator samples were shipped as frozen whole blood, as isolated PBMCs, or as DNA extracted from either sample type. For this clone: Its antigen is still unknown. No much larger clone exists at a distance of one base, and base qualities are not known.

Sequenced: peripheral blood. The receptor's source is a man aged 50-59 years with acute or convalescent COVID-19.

The CDR3 protein is CASSPVWGVATEAFF. The bases are TGTGCCAGCAGCCCCGTCTGGGGGGTGGCCACTGAAGCTTTCTTT. The rearranged segments are TRBV27 and TRBJ1-1; TRBD1 could be the D gene, as 5 bases match. Taken from the germline V gene (reference sequence), the CDR1 and CDR2 loops are MNHEY and SMNVEV. V is shortened by 6 bases, J by 4 bases, and the region joining them spans 18 bases. Its CDR3 holds 15 amino acids, cysteine through phenylalanine. The kept DNA is CDR3 alone, 45 bases in frame from the first base.